This TCR beta chain came from a study of early T cells in non-severe SARS-CoV-2 infection. Study-wide background: From unsorted whole blood, bulk RNA was sequenced, and the chains remained unpaired. General study results and limits: Private and CD4 specificities were missed by VDJdb matching, which favored anti-spike CD8 responses.

With V trimmed by 5 bases and J by 4 bases, 11 bases remained unmatched. Germline V gene sequence: CDR1 SGHVS, CDR2 FNYEAQ. The CDR3 totals 18 residues. Each cDNA molecule carried a unique molecular identifier. MiXCR, run by TCRdb on the 5' RACE reads, gives a single entry per CDR3 protein. Of 90,000 to 130,000 distinct CDR3 sequences listed, about 12% are singletons. As concerns this clonotype: Its specificity is unknown.

The rearrangement uses TRBV7-6 and TRBJ2-2, with TRBD2 identical over 12 bases. The sequence derives from an adult who was a healthcare worker with PCR-confirmed SARS-CoV-2 infection or an uninfected control (not recorded which). The sequenced material came from whole blood. As DNA, the CDR3 is TGTGCCAGCAGCCTATCCCGACTAGCGGGAGTCCTCACCGGGGAGCTGTTTTTT. Translated, it gives CASSLSRLAGVLTGELFF.